A single sample is the source of the 5 T cell receptor beta chains below, sequenced in a study of CD8 T cells in ankylosing spondylitis. TCRdb independently ran MiXCR on the 5' RACE reads; one entry per CDR3 protein. The repertoire holds 350,000 to 450,000 distinct CDR3 sequences, with 20% to 25% as singletons. Sequencing used blood, either unsorted or a sorted T cell fraction (not recorded which). These receptors were taken from a male donor with ankylosing spondylitis or in good health (not recorded which).

Turning to this clonotype: The junction departs from the called germline gene at one end, perhaps through a read error. This chain uses TRBV7-8 with TRBJ2-5; 7 positions agree with TRBD1. This CDR3 has 14 amino acids. Germline CDR1 is SGHVS and CDR2 is FQNEAQ. The CDR3 DNA is TGTGCCAGCAGCCCCTGGGACAGCCAAAAGACCCAGTACTTC. It encodes CASSPWDSQKTQYF.

The chain couples TRBV7-6 to TRBJ1-3; D call uncertain. The germline V gene encodes CDR1 SGHVS and CDR2 FNYEAQ. The CDR3 contains 15 residues. V gave up 4 bases and J gave up 2 bases, with 12 bases separating them. The CDR3 DNA is TGTGCCAGCAGCTCCCGCGCGGGTGCTGGAAACACCATATATTTT. Translating gives CASSSRAGAGNTIYF.

The gene calls are TRBV21-1 and TRBJ2-7; the table's D call, TRBD1, has no DNA check behind it. TRBV21-1 represents a pseudogene. The CDR3 runs to 17 residues. Written as DNA, the CDR3 is TGTGCCAGCAGCAAAGTTTACAGGGGGCGCGGGTTGTACGAGCAGTACTTC. Translation: CASSKVYRGRGLYEQYF.

The V call is TRBV20-1, the J call TRBJ1-4; tentatively, D is TRBD1 (5 bases). The V end lost 5 bases, the J end lost 8 bases, and 15 bases lay between the germline ends. CDR3 size: 13 residues. Germline V CDR1 and CDR2: DFQATT, SNEGSKA (reference sequence). CDR3 amino acids: CSALNLRGEKLFF. The CDR3 DNA follows: TGCAGTGCTTTAAACCTGCGGGGGGAAAAACTGTTTTTT.

There are a few counts of this clonotype. The V and J genes are TRBV12-3 or TRBV12-4 and TRBJ2-4, with D unresolved. Trimming left V 7 bases short and J 1 base short, with 17 bases between. This CDR3 contains 16 residues. CDR3 sequence (DNA): TGTGCCAGCACCCCGGTGGGTAGTCTCGCCAAAAACATTCAGTACTTC. Amino acids: CASTPVGSLAKNIQYF.